This TCR beta chain emerged from a study of glioma-infiltrating T cells (dated by TCRdb to the mid-2010s). Some background on the complete study: The study sequenced TCR alpha- and beta-chain repertoires from glioma tissue, from non-neoplastic brain tissue and from matched peripheral blood mononuclear cells. To measure divergence between tissue and blood T-cell populations, each tissue-infiltrating repertoire was compared with the peripheral blood repertoire of the same patient. Three low-grade glioma patients, several primary glioblastoma patients, and three non-glioma patients who contributed non-neoplastic brain tissue made up the paired cohort.

Here is what the overall study found, with its caveats: VJ-independent divergence between tissue and blood was below expectation in non-neoplastic patients but above expectation in all gliomas, especially low-grade gliomas. Group comparisons were based on small numbers of patients: three non-neoplastic, three low-grade glioma and several glioblastoma patients. Very few CDR3 sequences were found to be shared between tissue and blood, and this scarcity was attributed to high CDR3 diversity and limited sampling.

V loses 10 bases at its end and J loses 5 bases; junction bases beyond the gene matches: 11. The germline V gene (reference sequence) sets CDR1 to SGHNT and CDR2 to YYREEE. The CDR3 sequence holds 13 residues, the cysteine and phenylalanine included. Only the CDR3 DNA is retained, 39 bases long and in frame from the first base. This clonotype was recorded many times. The antigen it recognizes is unknown. Base qualities are missing; no much larger clone stands one base away. The iRepertoire nested amplicon-rescue multiplex PCR (arm-PCR) platform was used to amplify TCR alpha and beta CDR3 regions from RNA. For one-step reverse transcription and amplification, roughly 90-450 ng of tissue mRNA or PBMC total RNA was used as input. Following bead purification, Illumina adapters were added through a secondary multiplex PCR, and the libraries were then gel-purified between 200 and 400 bp. Libraries carried internal 6-nucleotide barcodes used for demultiplexing. The libraries were sequenced on an Illumina MiSeq using 2x220 or 2x250 nucleotide paired-end reads. Processing in the source paper ran as follows. FLASH 1.2.11 was used to merge paired reads, and BWA-MEM then aligned the reads to the GRCh37 human genome before TRA and TRB reads were extracted. An IMGT-derived reference of cassette sequences and CDR3 motifs, with pseudogenes included, was used for V and J assignment. Reads were translated in three frames, and productive CDR3s were defined by a C…FGXG motif without stop codons. Unique combinations of V-J cassette pair and CDR3 amino acid sequence were defined as clonotypes. Filtering of reads was based on Hamming distance, with the threshold set by the sequence error rate of each sample in mapped regions. In TCRdb, the public reads were trimmed at Q25 with fastp and aligned with MiXCR, with productive beta chains retained. Entries that share a CDR3 protein sequence are merged under the most common genes and DNA. The authors' filters were not applied to this entry. In this sample the table shows about 200,000 distinct CDR3 sequences, more than 25% of which occur a single time. The top ten constitute roughly a fifth of the sample.

The sample consisted of glioma tissue, nonneoplastic brain tissue, or PBMCs (not recorded which). This chain is built from TRBV5-4 and TRBJ1-1, and TRBD1 matches 7 of the central bases. This TCR was sampled from a human donor with low-grade glioma or glioblastoma, undergoing nonglioma brain surgery, or in good health (not recorded which). The CDR3 loop reads CAFKGGAQTEAFF. The nucleotides read TGTGCCTTTAAAGGGGGCGCGCAGACTGAAGCTTTCTTT.